Listed below are T cell receptor beta chains from one sample, sequenced in a study of shared clonotypes between healthy human individuals. The data were produced by immunoSEQ multiplex PCR, yet TCRdb's version contains in-frame clones alone and is incomplete. The table includes about 700,000 clones, approximately 74% detected once. Material: memory CD4+ T cells sorted from blood. These receptors were taken from a woman aged 25 to 39 in good health. Both conserved end residues are part of each CDR3. Fields, in order: J gene, V gene, clone size, D gene, CDR3 DNA, CDR3 protein. A D gene is named only where the DNA matches it firmly. Expanded clones are given a class, and other clones once, few, many or no size at all.

J: TRBJ2-7; V: TRBV25-1; size: few; D: .; DNA: TGTGCCAGCAGTGACTACGAGCAGTACTTC; CDR3: CASSDYEQYF
J: TRBJ2-7; V: TRBV2; size: many; D: .; DNA: TGTGCCCGGGAAGTTCCGTCAGCCCACGAGCAGTACTTC; CDR3: CAREVPSAHEQYF
J: TRBJ1-4; V: TRBV19; size: .; D: .; DNA: TGTGCCAGTAGCCCACCTCGCGGGGGTGAAAAACTGTTTTTT; CDR3: CASSPPRGGEKLFF
J: TRBJ1-1; V: TRBV5-1; size: .; D: .; DNA: TGCGCCAGCAGCTTGGGCAGCTCGAACACTGAAGCTTTCTTT; CDR3: CASSLGSSNTEAFF
J: TRBJ1-5; V: TRBV19; size: .; D: .; DNA: TGTGCCAGTAGTATAACAGGGTCCTTTCAGCCCCAGCATTTT; CDR3: CASSITGSFQPQHF
J: TRBJ2-7; V: TRBV28; size: .; D: .; DNA: TGTGCCAGCAGTCCCAAGGGGGGAGACTCCTACGAGCAGTACTTC; CDR3: CASSPKGGDSYEQYF
J: TRBJ1-2; V: TRBV4-1; size: few; D: .; DNA: TGCGCCAGCAGCCAAGATAACTATGGCTACACCTTC; CDR3: CASSQDNYGYTF
J: TRBJ2-3; V: TRBV5-4; size: .; D: TRBD2; DNA: TGTGCCAGCAGCTTGGGTCTAGCGGGAACAGATACGCAGTATTTT; CDR3: CASSLGLAGTDTQYF
J: TRBJ2-7; V: TRBV2; size: few; D: .; DNA: TGTGCCAGCAGTGAAGAACAGTACGAGCAGTACTTC; CDR3: CASSEEQYEQYF
J: TRBJ1-2; V: TRBV6-6; size: .; D: .; DNA: TGTGCCAGCAGTTACCGGGACAACTATGGCTACACCTTC; CDR3: CASSYRDNYGYTF
J: TRBJ1-5; V: TRBV6-1; size: .; D: .; DNA: TGTGCCAGCAGTGAAGTCGCGGGTCAGCCCCAGCATTTT; CDR3: CASSEVAGQPQHF
J: TRBJ2-3; V: TRBV4-1; size: .; D: TRBD2; DNA: TGCGCCAGCAGCCAAGAGCCTGCAGGGACTAGCGGGGCTAGCACAGATACGCAGTATTTT; CDR3: CASSQEPAGTSGASTDTQYF
J: TRBJ2-7; V: TRBV28; size: .; D: TRBD1; DNA: TGTGCCAGCAGTTTATGGACAGGGGGCCGCTACGAGCAGTACTTC; CDR3: CASSLWTGGRYEQYF
J: TRBJ2-2; V: TRBV4-2; size: .; D: TRBD2; DNA: TGTGCCAGCAGCCTTTTCGCGATGGGACTAGGAAACACCGGGGAGCTGTTTTTT; CDR3: CASSLFAMGLGNTGELFF
J: TRBJ1-2; V: TRBV30; size: few; D: .; DNA: TGTGCTCACGGGAAGGGGGTTCGCTATGGCTACACCTTC; CDR3: CAHGKGVRYGYTF
J: TRBJ2-6; V: TRBV28; size: .; D: .; DNA: TGTGCCAGCACAACTCATACAGGGTCAGGCTCTGGGGCCAACGTCCTGACTTTC; CDR3: CASTTHTGSGSGANVLTF
J: TRBJ1-3; V: TRBV6-6; size: .; D: .; DNA: TGTGCCAGTTCCCCCTCTGGAAACACCATATATTTT; CDR3: CASSPSGNTIYF
J: TRBJ2-1; V: TRBV11-3; size: .; D: .; DNA: TGTGCCAGCAGCACCACCGCCCATGCCACTATTCATGAGCAGTTCTTC; CDR3: CASSTTAHATIHEQFF
J: TRBJ1-5; V: TRBV27; size: many; D: .; DNA: TGTGCCAGCAGTTTAAGGGCCCCCGGCAATGGCAATCAGCCCCAGCATTTT; CDR3: CASSLRAPGNGNQPQHF
J: TRBJ2-5; V: TRBV7-3; size: .; D: TRBD1; DNA: TGTGCCAGCAGCCGGGACAGGGCTGACGAGACCCAGTACTTC; CDR3: CASSRDRADETQYF
J: TRBJ2-1; V: TRBV4-3; size: .; D: TRBD2; DNA: TGCGCCAGCAGCCAAGAAGGTGGTAGCGGGAGAGGTTGGAGTGAGCAGTTCTTC; CDR3: CASSQEGGSGRGWSEQFF
J: TRBJ2-7; V: TRBV7-9; size: .; D: TRBD1; DNA: TGTGCCAGCAGCTTAGCGCAAGGGACAGGTCGGGCTATCGAGCAGTACTTC; CDR3: CASSLAQGTGRAIEQYF
J: TRBJ2-7; V: TRBV2; size: .; D: .; DNA: TGTGCCAGCAGGTACAGGGCCGAGCAGTACTTC; CDR3: CASRYRAEQYF
J: TRBJ2-3; V: TRBV6-1; size: .; D: .; DNA: TGTGCCAGCAGTGAATTTGAGGGACTCTCGAGGGCTACGCAGTATTTT; CDR3: CASSEFEGLSRATQYF
J: TRBJ1-4; V: TRBV27; size: .; D: .; DNA: TGTGCCAGCAGTTTAAACAGAGCTAATGAAAAACTGTTTTTT; CDR3: CASSLNRANEKLFF
J: TRBJ1-3; V: TRBV28; size: .; D: .; DNA: TGTGCCAGCAGTTTAGTGACAGCGTCTGGAAACACCATATATTTT; CDR3: CASSLVTASGNTIYF
J: TRBJ2-1; V: TRBV29-1; size: few; D: TRBD2; DNA: TGCAGCGTTGTGGGACTACGGACCTACAATGAGCAGTTCTTC; CDR3: CSVVGLRTYNEQFF
J: TRBJ2-1; V: TRBV7-2; size: .; D: .; DNA: TGTGCCAGCAGCCGCGTGACTTTAGCTCCCGGTGAGCAGTTCTTC; CDR3: CASSRVTLAPGEQFF
J: TRBJ2-1; V: TRBV5-1; size: .; D: TRBD2; DNA: TGCGCCAGCAGCTTCAGTAGCGGGGCCCGCAATGAGCAGTTCTTC; CDR3: CASSFSSGARNEQFF
J: TRBJ2-7; V: TRBV5-1; size: .; D: TRBD1; DNA: TGCGCCAGCAGCCCGGGACAGCGGATCGAGCAGTACTTC; CDR3: CASSPGQRIEQYF
J: TRBJ2-6; V: TRBV27; size: .; D: .; DNA: TGTGCCAGCAGTGAGTACTCTGGGGCCAACGTCCTGACTTTC; CDR3: CASSEYSGANVLTF
J: TRBJ2-3; V: TRBV4-2; size: .; D: .; DNA: TGTGCCAGCAGCCAAGATCGAGAGAGGGCCGATACGCAGTATTTT; CDR3: CASSQDRERADTQYF
J: TRBJ1-3; V: TRBV28; size: .; D: .; DNA: TGTGCCAGCAGTTTAGGGGACACCGCTGGAAACACCATATATTTT; CDR3: CASSLGDTAGNTIYF
J: TRBJ1-1; V: TRBV2; size: few; D: .; DNA: TGTGCCAGCAGTTCCAGGGGCCCTGAAGCTTTCTTT; CDR3: CASSSRGPEAFF
J: TRBJ1-5; V: TRBV7-9; size: .; D: TRBD1; DNA: TGTGCCAGCAGCTTACGTCCCGACAGGGTGGGGATTAACAATCAGCCCCAGCATTTT; CDR3: CASSLRPDRVGINNQPQHF
J: TRBJ1-2; V: TRBV19; size: .; D: TRBD1; DNA: TGTGCCAGCTCCTCCGGGGTCAGGGGGCACGGCTACACCTTC; CDR3: CASSSGVRGHGYTF
J: TRBJ2-5; V: TRBV28; size: .; D: TRBD1; DNA: TGTGTCAGCAGTCCGGAGACAGGGGGCACAGAGACCCAGTACTTC; CDR3: CVSSPETGGTETQYF